The 16 T cell receptor beta chains reported below all come from one sample, sequenced in a study of patients and donors after allogeneic stem cell transplantation. TCRdb re-analysed the RT-PCR reads in MiXCR, keeping a single row per CDR3 protein. The sample lists a few hundred thousand distinct CDR3 sequences, 35% to 45% occurring once. Sequencing was performed on blood, either unsorted or a sorted T cell fraction (not recorded which). The origin of the receptors is a human donor who was either an allogeneic HSCT recipient or a stem cell or donor lymphocyte infusion donor (not recorded which). It is not recorded whose cells these are; they may come from a transplant donor.

This chain connects TRBV12-3 or TRBV12-4 to TRBJ2-5, with TRBD1 identical over 7 bases. V shed 8 bases, J shed 5 bases, and the junction held 2 bases outside the gene matches. This CDR3 comprises 11 residues. For the CDR3, the DNA is TGTGCCAGCCTCAGGGGGGAGACCCAGTACTTC. Residues: CASLRGETQYF.

This clonotype was seen a few times. The rearrangement uses TRBV5-1 and TRBJ2-1; the D is unclear. V lost 3 bases and J lost 3, with 7 bases in between. The CDR3 sequence is 13 residues long. Germline lookup yields CDR1 SGHRS and CDR2 YFSETQ. The CDR3, as DNA: TGCGCCAGCAGCTCGCGACTCTACAATGAGCAGTTCTTC. As protein: CASSSRLYNEQFF.

This clonotype was seen more than once but under ten times. The chain combines TRBV5-1 with TRBJ2-1; no definite D call. The CDR3 runs 13 residues. CDR1 and CDR2 from the germline V gene are SGHRS and YFSETQ. Trimming left V 1 base short and J 8 bases short, with 10 bases between. CDR3 loop: CASSLLSSHEQFF. CDR3 in DNA: TGCGCCAGCAGCTTGCTTAGCTCTCATGAGCAGTTCTTC. Combining the CDR3 with reference TRBV5-1 and TRBJ2-1 gives the whole variable domain KAGVTQTPRYLIKTRGQQVTLSCSPISGHRSVSWYQQTPGQGLQFLFEYFSETQRNKGNFPGRFSGRQFSNSRSEMNVSTLELGDSALYLCASSLLSSHEQFFGPGTRLTVL.

This clonotype was seen only once. The chain couples TRBV7-9 to TRBJ2-3, with TRBD2 matching 7 bases. Germline V gives CDR1 SEHNR, CDR2 FQNEAQ (reference sequence). The V and J ends lost 5 bases and 2 bases, in that order; junction bases with no gene match: 7. CDR3 length: 15 amino acids. The DNA for the CDR3 is TGTGCCAGCAGCCGAAGCGGGGCCATCACAGATACGCAGTATTTT. This codes for CASSRSGAITDTQYF.

This rearrangement joins TRBV20-1 to TRBJ2-4; tentative D call: TRBD1 (5 bases). This CDR3 is built from 17 residues. Trimming stripped 6 bases from V and 3 bases from J, with 24 bases between. The germline V gene encodes CDR1 DFQATT and CDR2 SNEGSKA (reference sequence). CDR3: CSATDSMPRLDKNIQYF. CDR3 DNA: TGCAGTGCGACTGACAGCATGCCACGTTTGGACAAAAACATTCAGTACTTC.

This clonotype has more than one count but fewer than ten. This chain uses TRBV2 with TRBJ1-5, with D hard to call. This CDR3 contains 13 residues. CDR1 and CDR2 from the germline V gene are SNHLY and FYNNEI. Trimming took off 4 bases at V and 3 bases at J, with 7 bases between the two ends. The CDR3: CASSADNNQPQHF. CDR3 nucleotide sequence: TGTGCCAGCAGTGCCGACAACAATCAGCCCCAGCATTTT.

This clonotype was recorded a few times. This chain joins TRBV12-3 or TRBV12-4 and TRBJ1-5; possible D gene TRBD1, 6 bases. The CDR3 has 14 amino acids. Between the trimmed V and J ends, which lost 4 bases and 4 bases, there was a span of 11 bases. Written as DNA, the CDR3 is TGTGCCAGCAGTTCACAGGGAAAGAATCAGCCCCAGCATTTT. It yields the protein CASSSQGKNQPQHF.

V gene TRBV5-4 combines with J gene TRBJ1-1; TRBD1 is a possible D gene (5 bases). From germline, CDR1 is SGHNT and CDR2 YYREEE (reference sequence). V gave up 0 bases and J gave up 4 bases, with 10 bases separating them. The CDR3 contains 14 residues. The CDR3, as DNA: TGTGCCAGCAGCTTGGAGGGGTGGGCCACTGAAGCTTTCTTT. The encoded protein is CASSLEGWATEAFF.

The chain is built from TRBV28 and TRBJ1-4; no firm D call. The CDR3 totals 14 residues. Germline loops: CDR1 MDHEN, CDR2 SYDVKM. Trimming pared 3 bases from V and 3 bases from J, leaving 8 bases between. CDR3: CASSFGQSNEKLFF. CDR3 sequence (DNA): TGTGCCAGCAGTTTCGGGCAGTCTAATGAAAAACTGTTTTTT. The full variable domain, with the rest looked up from reference TRBV28 and TRBJ1-4, is DVKVTQSSRYLVKRTGEKVFLECVQDMDHENMFWYRQDPGLGLRLIYFSYDVKMKEKGDIPEGYSVSREKKERFSLILESASTNQTSMYLCASSFGQSNEKLFFGSGTQLSVL.

The gene calls are TRBV27 and TRBJ1-5, with a weak D call TRBD1 (6 bases). The CDR3 length is 14 residues. Germline V lookup: CDR1 MNHEY, CDR2 SMNVEV (reference sequence). Trimming left V 2 bases short and J 4 bases short, with 9 bases between. The CDR3 sequence: CASSLLQGNQPQHF. CDR3 DNA sequence: TGTGCCAGCAGTTTACTACAGGGAAATCAGCCCCAGCATTTT.

CDR3 in DNA: TGTGCCAGCGGACTAGCGGGGGGGTACAATGAGCAGTTCTTC. Amino acids: CASGLAGGYNEQFF. V usage is TRBV25-1 and J usage is TRBJ2-1; 15 nucleotides align to TRBD2. V shed 8 bases and J 4 bases; nucleotides not matched to a gene: 0. Germline V gives CDR1 MGHDK, CDR2 SYGVNS. There are 14 residues in the CDR3.

This chain connects TRBV7-2 to TRBJ2-5, with 9 nucleotides matching TRBD1. The CDR3 runs to 15 residues. After removal of 1 base from V and 4 bases from J, the junction contained 4 bases not matched to a gene. Looked up from germline, CDR1 is SGHTA and CDR2 is FQGNSA. CDR3 sequence (DNA): TGTGCCAGCAGCTTAGGGGACAGGGATAGAGAGACCCAGTACTTC. Encoded protein: CASSLGDRDRETQYF.

This clonotype has at least ten counts. The rearrangement joins TRBV20-1 to TRBJ1-1, with 7 positions matching TRBD1. The V segment lost 3 bases and the J segment 0 bases; nucleotides outside the gene matches: 1. The CDR3 is 13 amino acids. Germline assignment: CDR1 DFQATT and CDR2 SNEGSKA (reference sequence). CDR3 protein: CSARGQLNTEAFF. In DNA form, the CDR3 reads TGCAGTGCTAGGGGACAGTTGAACACTGAAGCTTTCTTT.

V and J are TRBV10-3 and TRBJ1-1; a possible D gene is TRBD1 (5 bases). This CDR3 spans 14 amino acids. V lost 4 bases, J lost 0 bases, and 9 bases lay in between. CDR1 ENHRY and CDR2 SYGVKD come from the germline V gene. CDR3 region: CAISGTLMNTEAFF. The CDR3 nucleotides are TGTGCCATCAGTGGGACACTCATGAACACTGAAGCTTTCTTT.

V gene TRBV12-3 or TRBV12-4 combines with J gene TRBJ2-5; 9 positions match TRBD2. The CDR3 extends over 14 amino acids. With V trimmed by 6 bases and J by 2 bases, 4 bases remained unmatched. CDR3 bases: TGTGCCAGCAGGCGGACTAGCGAACAAGAGACCCAGTACTTC. Translation: CASRRTSEQETQYF.

The chain links TRBV11-1 to TRBJ2-7; 7 bases are a match to TRBD1. There are 15 residues in the CDR3. V lost 7 bases and J lost 0; bases outside the gene matches: 9. Germline V gives CDR1 SGHAT, CDR2 FQDESV (reference sequence). In DNA form, the CDR3 reads TGTGCCAGCACCATTGGGACAGATTCCTCCTACGAGCAGTACTTC. Translating it yields CASTIGTDSSYEQYF.